This T cell receptor (beta chain) was recovered during a study of OX40 agonist ivuxolimab in advanced cancers. Study outcomes and limitations: Both blood CD4+ and CD8+ T cells showed clonal growth by week 6 at 0.1 to 3.0 mg/kg. Clonal expansion was among the lowest in partial responders at 0.1-3.0 mg/kg, especially CD8+.

Details on this clone: The antigen is not known.

Germline trimming cut 4 bases from V and 7 bases from J; bases unmatched to any gene: 6. The CDR3 has 13 residues. CDR1 and CDR2 (germline): SSHAT, FNYEAQ (reference sequence). Measured with immunoSEQ multiplex PCR; TCRdb has only the in-frame clones, and not every one. The sample lists 30,000 to 40,000 clones; around nine tenths were seen once. The specimen was CD4+ or CD8+ T cells sorted from blood, collected in a trial of the OX40 agonist ivuxolimab. This chain links TRBV7-7 with TRBJ2-5; 7 nucleotides agree with TRBD1. The TCR was taken from an adult with an advanced solid tumor such as melanoma, head and neck, liver or kidney cancer. CDR3 loop: CASSYEGAGTQYF. CDR3 DNA sequence: TGTGCCAGCAGCTACGAGGGGGCGGGGACCCAGTACTTC.